A single sample gave rise to the 20 T cell receptor beta chains below, sequenced in a study of shared clonotypes between healthy human individuals. Here immunoSEQ multiplex PCR was the method, and the copy in TCRdb shows in-frame clones only, minus some. The sample yields about 1.5 million clones, approximately 98% seen once. Sequenced: naive CD4+ T cells sorted from blood. The subset is: CD45RA+ positively selected. All receptors come from a man aged 25 to 40 in good health.

The V gene is TRBV4-1, the J gene TRBJ2-7; D call uncertain. This CDR3 comprises 17 residues. Per germline, CDR1 MGHRA and CDR2 YSYEKL. V shed 4 bases and J shed 0 bases, with 19 bases lying between them. CDR3 DNA sequence: TGCGCCAGCAGCCTAGGCCAAGCAATTCTGACCTCCTACGAGCAGTACTTC. Amino acid sequence: CASSLGQAILTSYEQYF.

The chain joins TRBV10-3 to TRBJ1-2; D not certain. This CDR3 contains 13 residues. The germline CDR1 and CDR2 sequences are ENHRY and SYGVKD. The V end was cut by 7 bases, the J end by 8 bases, with 17 bases between. The CDR3 here is CAITSGNSNGYTF. CDR3 nucleotide sequence: TGTGCCATCACCAGTGGAAACAGTAACGGCTACACCTTC.

Only one count was recorded for this clone. This specimen includes other DNA sequences encoding the same CDR3. The chain is built from TRBV14 and TRBJ2-3; D call uncertain. The CDR3 is made up of 11 amino acids. Trimming cost V 3 bases and J 4 bases, with 2 bases left between them. The germline V gene has CDR1 SGHDN and CDR2 FVKESK. The CDR3 DNA follows: TGTGCCAGCAGCCACTCAGATACGCAGTATTTT. Translating it yields CASSHSDTQYF.

The chain combines TRBV5-4 with TRBJ2-2; D is unclear. The CDR3 covers 13 residues. Trimming took 0 bases from V and 5 from J, leaving 5 bases between them. Germline CDR1 SGHNT, CDR2 YYREEE (reference sequence). The CDR3 region has the DNA TGTGCCAGCAGCTTGGTTCCTACCGGGGAGCTGTTTTTT. It translates to CASSLVPTGELFF.

This rearrangement joins TRBV5-1 to TRBJ2-2, with D possibly matching TRBD1 (6 bases). Germline CDR1 SGHRS, CDR2 YFSETQ. V lost 4 bases and J lost 6, with 16 bases in between. This CDR3 spans 15 amino acids. The CDR3 sequence is CASSIYAGAPGELFF. The DNA for the CDR3 is TGCGCCAGCAGCATCTACGCAGGGGCCCCCGGGGAGCTGTTTTTT.

The chain links TRBV19 to TRBJ2-1, with D possibly TRBD1 on 7 matching bases. Germline CDR1 is LNHDA and CDR2 is SQIVND (reference sequence). This CDR3 has 15 residues. The germline V and J ends were trimmed by 5 bases and 8 bases, with 19 bases remaining between them. CDR3 DNA sequence: TGTGCCAGTAGTCAGGGGGACTCCTCTTTCGATGAGCAGTTCTTC. Protein: CASSQGDSSFDEQFF.

CDR3 amino acids: CASSLAGVLTNTGELFF. CDR3 DNA sequence: TGTGCCAGCAGCTTAGCGGGGGTACTCACGAACACCGGGGAGCTGTTTTTT. V and J are TRBV7-6 and TRBJ2-2, with D perhaps assigned TRBD1 or TRBD2 (5 bases each). The CDR3 has 17 amino acids. V lost 0 bases and J 0 bases, leaving 11 bases between the germline ends. CDR1 and CDR2 (germline): SGHVS, FNYEAQ. The complete variable domain, with remaining parts taken from reference TRBV7-6 and TRBJ2-2, reads GAGVSQSPRYKVTKRGQDVALRCDPISGHVSLYWYRQALGQGPEFLTYFNYEAQQDKSGLPNDRFSAERPEGSISTLTIQRTEQRDSAMYRCASSLAGVLTNTGELFFGEGSRLTVL.

Written as DNA, the CDR3 is TGTGCCAGCAGCTTAGTCCCGGGGGGGGCTGGGGCAGATACGCAGTATTTT. As protein: CASSLVPGGAGADTQYF. The gene calls are TRBV11-2 and TRBJ2-3, with TRBD2 matching 8 bases. The J segment lost 4 bases and the V segment lost 1 base, leaving 10 bases of the junction unmatched. From germline, CDR1 is SGHAT and CDR2 FQNNGV. This CDR3 spans 17 amino acids.

The chain uses TRBV15 and TRBJ2-7; D not resolved. Trimming pared 3 bases from V and 6 bases from J, leaving 18 bases between. Germline loops: CDR1 LNHNV, CDR2 YYDKDF (reference sequence). CDR3 length equals 15 residues. In DNA form, the CDR3 reads TGTGCCACCAGCAGGGTTAGAGTGGGATCTGCCGAGCAGTACTTC. Encoded protein: CATSRVRVGSAEQYF.

The chain joins TRBV15 to TRBJ2-3; maybe TRBD1 (6 bases). Trimming pared 4 bases from V and 1 base from J, leaving 15 bases between. Per germline, CDR1 LNHNV and CDR2 YYDKDF (reference sequence). This CDR3 region has 16 residues. The CDR3, as DNA: TGTGCCACCAGCATGGGACACTCCAAGGGCACAGATACGCAGTATTTT. It is translated as CATSMGHSKGTDTQYF.

This chain joins TRBV19 and TRBJ2-7; D call uncertain. This CDR3 comprises 11 residues. Germline V gene lookup returns CDR1 LNHDA and CDR2 SQIVND (reference sequence). Trimming removed 8 bases from V and 3 bases from J, with 8 bases in between. The chain's CDR3 is CASRWGYEQYF. Here the CDR3 DNA reads TGTGCCAGTCGATGGGGCTACGAGCAGTACTTC.

This clone was observed a single time. This chain uses TRBV13 with TRBJ2-1, with TRBD2 matching over 10 bases. CDR1 is PRHDT, CDR2 FYEKMQ, per germline (reference sequence). The CDR3 runs 16 residues. Unmatched junction bases numbered 6, after V lost 3 bases and J lost 4 bases. The chain's CDR3 is CASSFEKLAGYNEQFF. The CDR3 DNA follows: TGTGCCAGCAGCTTCGAAAAACTAGCGGGATACAATGAGCAGTTCTTC.

This clone was counted a single time. The V gene is TRBV7-2, the J gene TRBJ2-3, with 7 bases aligning to TRBD2. The junction had 10 bases not matched to a gene; V was cut back by 3 bases and J by 7 bases. CDR3 length: 15 residues. Germline values: CDR1 SGHTA, CDR2 FQGNSA. DNA of the CDR3: TGTGCCAGCAGCTTGTACGGGCGGGAGAGAAATACGCAGTATTTT. Residues: CASSLYGRERNTQYF.

Regarding this clone: Other nucleotide sequences in the sample specify the same CDR3. The V and J genes are TRBV5-1 and TRBJ2-2; a weak D match, TRBD1 (6 bases). Germline V gene lookup returns CDR1 SGHRS and CDR2 YFSETQ. V lost 4 bases and J lost 1, with 8 bases in between. The CDR3 totals 14 residues. CDR3 protein: CASSRGQNTGELFF. The DNA of the CDR3 is TGCGCCAGCAGCCGGGGACAGAACACCGGGGAGCTGTTTTTT.

The chain uses TRBV7-2 and TRBJ2-5; D not resolved. The V end was cut by 4 bases, the J end by 0 bases, with 6 bases between. Per germline, CDR1 SGHTA and CDR2 FQGNSA. The CDR3 has 13 residues. The CDR3 loop reads CASSYINQETQYF. The CDR3 nucleotides are TGTGCCAGCAGCTACATTAACCAAGAGACCCAGTACTTC.

The chain employs TRBV19 and TRBJ1-2, with D maybe TRBD1 (5 bases). The CDR3 has 18 amino acids. Germline V gene data show CDR1 as LNHDA and CDR2 as SQIVND (reference sequence). V gave up 5 bases and J gave up 1 base, with 23 bases separating them. The CDR3 is CASSPDGTAKTLNYGYTF. For the CDR3, the DNA is TGTGCCAGTAGTCCGGATGGGACGGCGAAAACCCTTAACTATGGCTACACCTTC. The entire variable domain, with the rest obtained from reference TRBV19 and TRBJ1-2, is as follows: DGGITQSPKYLFRKEGQNVTLSCEQNLNHDAMYWYRQDPGQGLRLIYYSQIVNDFQKGDIAEGYSVSREKKESFPLTVTSAQKNPTAFYLCASSPDGTAKTLNYGYTFGSGTRLTVV.

Remarks on this clone: Other DNA sequences in this sample translate to the same CDR3. The chain combines TRBV5-4 with TRBJ2-2; maybe TRBD2 (5 bases). CDR3 length: 15 amino acids. V lost 2 bases to trimming and J lost 2 bases, with 10 bases between them. Per germline, CDR1 SGHNT and CDR2 YYREEE (reference sequence). The CDR3 here is CASSLGLTNTGELFF. CDR3 sequence (DNA): TGTGCCAGCAGCTTAGGACTCACCAACACCGGGGAGCTGTTTTTT.

The V call is TRBV19, the J call TRBJ2-1; 15 bases align to TRBD2. CDR3 length: 18 residues. Losses at the gene ends were 0 bases for V and 9 bases for J; bases not matched to a gene: 9. The germline gives CDR1 LNHDA, CDR2 SQIVND (reference sequence). The CDR3 loop reads CASSIDRIGLAGGGEQFF. The CDR3 region has the DNA TGTGCCAGTAGTATAGATCGGATCGGACTAGCGGGAGGGGGTGAGCAGTTCTTC.

This chain uses TRBV6-1 with TRBJ2-2; the D gene is possibly TRBD2 (5 bases). The germline gives CDR1 MNHNS, CDR2 SASEGT. V was trimmed by 6 bases and J by 2 bases, leaving 13 bases between them. CDR3 length: 15 residues. CDR3 amino acids: CASSRETVNTGELFF. CDR3 in DNA: TGTGCCAGCAGCCGGGAAACAGTAAACACCGGGGAGCTGTTTTTT.

The rearrangement joins TRBV27 to TRBJ2-1; 10 bases map to TRBD2. The germline CDR1 and CDR2 sequences are MNHEY and SMNVEV (reference sequence). CDR3 size: 17 residues. V lost 6 bases and J lost 7; bases outside the gene matches: 15. The CDR3 DNA is TGTGCCAGCAGCCTGGGGGCACTAGCGGGGCGCCTGAATGAGCAGTTCTTC. As protein: CASSLGALAGRLNEQFF.